Shown below are 19 T cell receptor beta chains from a single sample sequenced in a study of blood T cell repertoires in COVID-19 (TCRdb year 2020). Receptor amplification or capture employed the immunoSEQ multiplex PCR assay. As stored in TCRdb, this immuneACCESS dataset retains in-frame rearrangements with V and J assigned. A fraction of the clones does not appear; measured against another copy, unresolved V genes explain less than half of the discrepancy, and the remainder lacks a known reason. The sample contains around 620,000 clones, around 89% of them found a single time. The top ten clones comprise over 0.2% of the sample. The sample was peripheral blood. The source is a woman aged 18-35 years with acute or convalescent COVID-19.

The chain joins TRBV6-5 to TRBJ1-2; D is ambiguous. Trimming stripped 6 bases from V and 1 base from J, with 12 bases between. The CDR3 contains 14 residues. From germline, CDR1 is MNHEY and CDR2 SVGAGI. The CDR3 region has the DNA TGTGCCAGCAGCCTGACAAACCTTAACTATGGCTACACCTTC. Its protein product is CASSLTNLNYGYTF.

CDR3 loop: CASVQGREGRTEAFF. CDR3 bases: TGTGCCAGCGTTCAGGGGCGAGAGGGTCGAACTGAAGCTTTCTTT. The genes are TRBV7-6 and TRBJ1-1; a weak D match, TRBD1 (6 bases). Trimming stripped 8 bases from V and 5 bases from J, with 21 bases between. The CDR3 length is 15 residues. Germline loops: CDR1 SGHVS, CDR2 FNYEAQ.

This rearrangement joins TRBV29-1 to TRBJ2-7; 10 positions agree with TRBD1. CDR1 is SQVTM and CDR2 is ANQGSEA in the germline V gene. J was trimmed by 3 bases and V by 7 bases; bases with no gene match: 9. This CDR3 is 14 amino acids long. The CDR3 protein is CSARDRGRVYEQYF. CDR3 in DNA: TGCAGCGCCCGGGACAGGGGAAGGGTCTACGAGCAGTACTTC.

V gene TRBV27 combines with J gene TRBJ1-1, with 10 bases lining up with TRBD1. CDR3 length: 15 residues. The germline V gene encodes CDR1 MNHEY and CDR2 SMNVEV (reference sequence). The V gene end was trimmed by 4 bases and the J gene end by 4 bases; junction bases not matched to a gene: 6. CDR3 region: CASSYRQGATTEAFF. The CDR3 DNA reads TGTGCCAGCAGTTATAGACAGGGGGCGACCACTGAAGCTTTCTTT.

This clone was detected only once. This chain links TRBV28 with TRBJ2-1; 10 bases fit TRBD1. The CDR3 sequence is 16 residues long. Germline CDR1 and CDR2: MDHEN and SYDVKM. V trimming: 8 bases; J trimming: 6 bases; junction bases outside the gene matches: 13. Written as DNA, the CDR3 is TGTGCCAGCTCCCCATTTGGGACAGGGGTTGGCAATGAGCAGTTCTTC. Encoded protein: CASSPFGTGVGNEQFF.

V and J are TRBV27 and TRBJ1-6; TRBD1 matches at 7 bases. The CDR3 totals 15 residues. The junction had 9 bases not matched to a gene; V was cut back by 4 bases and J by 9 bases. Per the germline V gene, CDR1 is MNHEY and CDR2 is SMNVEV (reference sequence). DNA for the CDR3: TGTGCCAGCAGTTCCTACTTACAGGGGACTTCACCCCTCCACTTT. Translation: CASSSYLQGTSPLHF.

In this sample, this clone turned up once. This chain links TRBV11-3 with TRBJ2-3; TRBD2 matches at 7 bases. This CDR3 is built from 15 residues. Germline assignment: CDR1 SGHNT and CDR2 YENEEA. V gave up 7 bases and J gave up 1 base; unmatched junction bases: 8. This CDR3 is CASTPRDYRTDTQYF. DNA for the CDR3: TGTGCCAGCACCCCCCGGGACTACCGCACAGATACGCAGTATTTT.

The chain combines TRBV18 with TRBJ2-1; 9 bases are shared with TRBD1. Germline CDR1 and CDR2: KGHSH and LQKENI. The J segment lost 3 bases and the V segment lost 2 bases, leaving 8 bases of the junction unmatched. The CDR3 has 17 amino acids. The CDR3: CASSPDIKGQGYNEQFF. The CDR3 DNA is TGTGCCAGCTCACCAGACATTAAGGGACAGGGCTACAATGAGCAGTTCTTC.

This clone has a single count. This sequence joins TRBV3-1 (or the pseudogene TRBV3-2) and TRBJ2-3, with TRBD1 as a possible D gene (5 bases). CDR3 size: 15 residues. The germline V and J ends were trimmed by 2 bases and 5 bases, with 14 bases remaining between them. CDR1 LGHDT and CDR2 YNNKEL come from the germline V gene (reference sequence). CDR3 nucleotide sequence: TGTGCCAGCAGCCAACCCGGCAGGGTCCAAGATACGCAGTATTTT. Translated: CASSQPGRVQDTQYF.

The V and J genes are TRBV2 and TRBJ1-3; TRBD1 agrees at 8 bases. The V gene's germline CDR1 is SNHLY and CDR2 FYNNEI. This CDR3 has 14 residues. The V segment lost 7 bases and the J segment 4 bases; nucleotides outside the gene matches: 6. The CDR3: CASTMTGAGNTIYF. The CDR3 DNA follows: TGTGCCAGCACTATGACAGGGGCCGGAAACACCATATATTTT.

This chain connects TRBV5-6 to TRBJ2-7; 9 positions agree with TRBD1. Germline assignment: CDR1 SGHDT and CDR2 YYEEEE. J gave up 11 bases and V 0 bases, and 3 bases lay outside the gene matches. The CDR3 has 12 amino acids. The CDR3, as DNA: TGTGCCAGCAGCTTGGGACAGGGGGGGAAGTACTTC. Translated: CASSLGQGGKYF.

The genes are TRBV7-3 and TRBJ1-1; 7 bases map to TRBD1. CDR3 length: 13 amino acids. CDR1 and CDR2 (germline): SGHTA, FQGTGA. J lost 1 base, V lost 6 bases, and 2 bases had no gene match. CDR3 amino acids: CASSQGGNTEAFF. The CDR3 DNA sequence: TGTGCCAGCAGTCAGGGGGGGAACACTGAAGCTTTCTTT.

The chain links TRBV13 to TRBJ2-1, with a tentative D call TRBD2 (5 bases). In germline, CDR1 is PRHDT, CDR2 FYEKMQ (reference sequence). Trimming took off 1 base at V and 10 bases at J, with 14 bases between the two ends. CDR3 length: 14 amino acids. As DNA, the CDR3 is TGTGCCAGCAGCTTAGCCCCCTCCGGGATGGAGCAGTTCTTC. The encoded protein is CASSLAPSGMEQFF.

V is TRBV18 and J is TRBJ2-7; 10 nucleotides line up with TRBD1. The CDR3 sequence is 15 residues long. Trimming cost V 4 bases and J 5 bases; bases outside gene matches: 8. CDR1 is KGHSH and CDR2 is LQKENI in the germline V gene. The CDR3 DNA reads as TGTGCCAGCTCACGCGCCGGGACAGGGGTTGACGAGCAGTACTTC. This encodes CASSRAGTGVDEQYF.

The gene calls are TRBV2 and TRBJ2-1; D possibly corresponds to TRBD1 (6 bases). The CDR3 runs 14 residues. The germline V gene has CDR1 SNHLY and CDR2 FYNNEI. V dropped 4 bases and J dropped 5 bases, with 12 bases sitting between them. CDR3 nucleotides: TGTGCCAGCAGTGCCTTTAGGACAGACAATGAGCAGTTCTTC. Its protein is CASSAFRTDNEQFF.

The rearrangement joins TRBV19 to TRBJ1-3; a possible D gene is TRBD1 (6 bases). Germline V gives CDR1 LNHDA, CDR2 SQIVND (reference sequence). V shed 3 bases and J shed 0 bases, with 9 bases lying between them. The CDR3 spans 15 residues. Written as DNA, the CDR3 is TGTGCCAGTAGTATGCGGACAGACTCTGGAAACACCATATATTTT. It encodes CASSMRTDSGNTIYF.

The genes are TRBV4-1 and TRBJ2-3, with a tentative D call TRBD1 (7 bases). Trimming removed 0 bases from V and 0 bases from J, with 16 bases in between. CDR3 length: 18 amino acids. Per the germline V gene, CDR1 is MGHRA and CDR2 is YSYEKL. CDR3 amino acids: CASSQEVGGGPSTDTQYF. The CDR3, as DNA: TGCGCCAGCAGCCAAGAAGTTGGAGGGGGCCCTAGCACAGATACGCAGTATTTT.

In regard to this clone: The junction does not match germline at one end; this may be a read error. This chain links TRBV7-9 with TRBJ2-3, with TRBD2 identical over 10 bases. This CDR3 contains 19 residues. Germline CDR1 reads SEHNR; CDR2 reads FQNEAQ (reference sequence). Here the CDR3 DNA reads TGTGCCAGCAGCTTAGCCATGGGGTTACTAGCGGGGCTGTCCGATATGCAGTATTTT. It specifies CASSLAMGLLAGLSDMQYF.

The sample holds a few counts of this clone. The chain combines TRBV24-1 with TRBJ2-7; 7 bases match TRBD1. The germline V gene has CDR1 KGHDR and CDR2 SFDVKD. With 8 bases clipped from V and 0 bases from J, the junction kept 3 bases outside the gene matches. The CDR3 sequence is 13 residues long. The CDR3 nucleotides are TGTGCCACCACGGGACAGAGCTCCTACGAGCAGTACTTC. Its protein is CATTGQSSYEQYF.